This TCR beta chain emerged from a study of cytomegalovirus exposure and HLA in healthy donors. This CDR3 contains 15 residues. Germline V CDR1 and CDR2: MNHEY, SMNVEV (reference sequence). Findings and caveats of the study: Immune exposure information comprised only CMV serostatus.

Primers: 60 Vbeta forward and 13 Jbeta reverse. The assay was immunoSEQ multiplex PCR, and TCRdb's table has in-frame clones only and misses some. The profile shows under 300,000 clones, roughly 70% of them singletons. Of note for this clone: Its antigen is currently unknown. Relative to the germline gene, one junction end is altered; a read error may explain this. This CDR3 is also generated by other DNA sequences in the sample.

Those who donated were healthy bone marrow donors. Source material: PBMCs. This rearrangement joins TRBV27 to TRBJ2-7, with no clear D. This TCR was recovered from a female donor in good health and CMV-seronegative. The CDR3 reads CASSTSLEGSYEQYF. In nucleotides, the CDR3 is TGCGCCAGCAGTACTTCTCTAGAAGGTTCCTACGAGCAGTACTTC.